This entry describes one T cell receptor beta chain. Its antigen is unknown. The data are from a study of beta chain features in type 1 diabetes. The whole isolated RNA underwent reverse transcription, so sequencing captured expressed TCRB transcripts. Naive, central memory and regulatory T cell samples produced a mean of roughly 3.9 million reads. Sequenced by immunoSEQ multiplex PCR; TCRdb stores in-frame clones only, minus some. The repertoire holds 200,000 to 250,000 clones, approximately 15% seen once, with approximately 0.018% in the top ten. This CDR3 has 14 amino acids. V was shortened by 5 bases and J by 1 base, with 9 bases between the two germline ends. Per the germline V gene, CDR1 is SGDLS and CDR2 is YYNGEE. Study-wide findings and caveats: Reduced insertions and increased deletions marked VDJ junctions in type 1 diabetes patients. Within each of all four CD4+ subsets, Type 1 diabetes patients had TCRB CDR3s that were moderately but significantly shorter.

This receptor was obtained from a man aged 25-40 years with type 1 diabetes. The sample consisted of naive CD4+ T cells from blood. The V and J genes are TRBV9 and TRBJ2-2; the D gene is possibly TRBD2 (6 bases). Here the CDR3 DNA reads TGTGCCAGCAGTCGGACTATGAACACCGGGGAGCTGTTTTTT. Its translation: CASSRTMNTGELFF.